Listed below are T cell receptor beta chains from one sample, sequenced in a study of blood T cell repertoires in COVID-19. Assay used: immunoSEQ multiplex PCR; TCRdb lists only in-frame clones, some missing. There are about 45,000 clones in the sample; about nine tenths occur only once, and more than 10% lies in the top ten. The sequenced sample consisted of peripheral blood. These receptors all stem from a human donor in a cohort sampled during active COVID-19. The CDR3 runs from the conserved cysteine through the conserved F or W. The D gene is left open where the match is weak. Expanded clones get a size class; other rows say once, few or many, or leave the size out.

d_call	v_call	j_call	clone_size	cdr3_aa	cdr3_nt
.	TRBV7-2	TRBJ1-1	.	CASQHSVNTEAFF	TGTGCCAGCCAACACAGTGTGAACACTGAAGCTTTCTTT
TRBD2	TRBV28	TRBJ2-5	once	CASTLAGGNLETQYF	TGTGCCAGCACCCTAGCGGGGGGAAACCTGGAGACCCAGTACTTC
TRBD2	TRBV3-1/TRBV3-2	TRBJ2-1	.	CASSLSGDYNEQFF	TGTGCCAGCAGCCTTAGCGGGGATTACAATGAGCAGTTCTTC
.	TRBV18	TRBJ2-7	.	CASSPDRGEQYF	TGTGCCAGCTCACCCGACCGGGGCGAGCAGTACTTC
.	TRBV18	TRBJ2-7	.	CASSPGRFYEQYF	TGTGCCAGCTCACCGGGGCGGTTTTACGAGCAGTACTTC
TRBD2	TRBV6-1	TRBJ2-7	.	CASSEKVGGGGTYEQYF	TGTGCCAGCAGTGAAAAGGTCGGAGGCGGGGGAACCTACGAGCAGTACTTC
TRBD1	TRBV5-4	TRBJ1-2	.	CASTSTTRDRAYGYTF	TGTGCCAGCACCTCGACGACCCGGGACAGGGCCTATGGCTACACCTTC
TRBD1	TRBV11-2	TRBJ2-1	.	CASSDTLRGHNEQFF	TGTGCCAGCAGCGATACCCTGAGGGGGCACAATGAGCAGTTCTTC
TRBD1	TRBV5-6	TRBJ2-5	.	CASSLGGGGETQYF	TGTGCCAGCAGCTTGGGAGGGGGCGGGGAGACCCAGTACTTC
TRBD2	TRBV7-9	TRBJ2-5	once	CASSFLTLSGTATQYF	TGTGCCAGCAGCTTCCTAACCCTTAGCGGGACCGCGACCCAGTACTTC
TRBD2	TRBV5-6	TRBJ2-1	.	CASSWASGAGEQFF	TGTGCCAGCAGCTGGGCTAGCGGGGCGGGTGAGCAGTTCTTC
TRBD2	TRBV7-2	TRBJ2-1	.	CASSLSGGTYNEQFF	TGTGCCAGCAGCTTAAGCGGGGGGACCTACAATGAGCAGTTCTTC
TRBD1	TRBV7-2	TRBJ2-1	.	CASKKTAGTGGGYNEQFF	TGTGCCAGCAAAAAAACCGCCGGGACAGGGGGCGGGTACAATGAGCAGTTCTTC
.	TRBV27	TRBJ1-4	.	CASSLRGRWEKLFF	TGTGCCAGCAGTTTACGGGGAAGGTGGGAAAAACTGTTTTTT
.	TRBV5-1	TRBJ2-7	.	CASSQQGLGIYEQYF	TGCGCCAGCAGCCAGCAGGGTCTGGGTATCTACGAGCAGTACTTC
.	TRBV24-1	TRBJ2-5	.	CATSDATGRRGQETQYF	TGTGCCACCAGTGATGCGACAGGGAGGAGGGGGCAAGAGACCCAGTACTTC
.	TRBV24-1	TRBJ1-2	.	CATSDPGPPGVKNTF	TGTGCCACCAGTGATCCCGGACCCCCAGGGGTTAAGAACACCTTC
TRBD1	TRBV28	TRBJ2-2	.	CASSLLYLRQGRDTGELFF	TGTGCCAGCAGTTTACTCTATTTAAGACAGGGGCGGGACACCGGGGAGCTGTTTTTT
TRBD2	TRBV7-9	TRBJ2-1	.	CASIAGAYNEQFF	TGTGCCAGCATAGCGGGAGCGTACAATGAGCAGTTCTTC
TRBD1	TRBV5-1	TRBJ1-5	.	CASSPTGQGKQPQHF	TGCGCCAGCAGCCCCACGGGACAGGGTAAGCAGCCCCAGCATTTT
TRBD2	TRBV24-1	TRBJ2-3	.	CATSDFRSGRVDTQYF	TGTGCCACCAGTGATTTTCGGAGCGGGAGGGTAGATACGCAGTATTTT
.	TRBV9	TRBJ2-3	.	CASSHRSGGRDTQYF	TGTGCCAGCAGCCATAGGTCGGGGGGCAGGGATACGCAGTATTTT
.	TRBV6-2/TRBV6-3	TRBJ2-7	once	CASSYTGNEQYF	TGTGCCAGCAGTTACACAGGGAACGAGCAGTACTTC
.	TRBV4-3	TRBJ2-1	few	CASSQVLLREQFF	TGCGCCAGCAGCCAAGTCCTGCTACGAGAGCAGTTCTTC
.	TRBV30	TRBJ1-6	.	CAWSPLNMYSYNSPLHF	TGTGCCTGGAGTCCCTTAAATATGTACTCCTATAATTCACCCCTCCACTTT
.	TRBV29-1	TRBJ1-2	.	CSVGGSAENYGYTF	TGCAGCGTGGGAGGGTCTGCCGAAAACTATGGCTACACCTTC
.	TRBV20-1	TRBJ1-4	once	CSASRQANEKLFF	TGCAGTGCTAGTCGACAGGCTAATGAAAAACTGTTTTTT
TRBD2	TRBV6-5	TRBJ2-3	.	CASRGTSGPTDTQYF	TGTGCCAGCAGGGGGACTAGCGGACCCACAGATACGCAGTATTTT
.	TRBV6-2/TRBV6-3	TRBJ1-5	.	CASSYGGVRQPQHF	TGTGCCAGCAGTTATGGAGGGGTCCGTCAGCCCCAGCATTTT
TRBD1	TRBV4-1	TRBJ1-2	.	CASSQEAGGYGYTF	TGCGCCAGCAGCCAAGAGGCAGGGGGCTATGGCTACACCTTC
TRBD2	TRBV24-1	TRBJ2-3	.	CATSALPGLAGVVATDTQYF	TGTGCCACCAGTGCCCTACCGGGACTAGCGGGAGTGGTTGCCACAGATACGCAGTATTTT
.	TRBV7-3	TRBJ2-1	.	CASSLEDIGEQFF	TGTGCCAGCAGCTTAGAGGATATCGGTGAGCAGTTCTTC
TRBD1	TRBV5-5	TRBJ1-2	.	CASSWGQGGVYGYTF	TGTGCCAGCAGCTGGGGACAGGGGGGAGTCTATGGCTACACCTTC
.	TRBV19	TRBJ1-1	.	CASRPQGNPYAEAFF	TGTGCCAGTAGGCCACAGGGTAATCCATACGCTGAAGCTTTCTTT
.	TRBV5-3	TRBJ1-4	.	CARSLEGKEKLFF	TGTGCCAGAAGCTTGGAGGGGAAGGAAAAACTGTTTTTT
.	TRBV9	TRBJ1-3	once	CASSVERASSGNTIYF	TGTGCCAGCAGCGTAGAGAGGGCGTCCTCTGGAAACACCATATATTTT
TRBD1	TRBV27	TRBJ2-7	.	CASSPDRDWYEQYF	TGTGCCAGCAGTCCGGACAGGGATTGGTACGAGCAGTACTTC
.	TRBV9	TRBJ2-3	.	CASSVDSVTDTQYF	TGTGCCAGCAGCGTGGACAGCGTCACAGATACGCAGTATTTT
.	TRBV3-1/TRBV3-2	TRBJ2-4	.	CASSQENGVVAKNIQYF	TGTGCCAGCAGCCAAGAGAACGGGGTCGTAGCCAAAAACATTCAGTACTTC
.	TRBV4-1	TRBJ1-2	once	CASSQDSAGYGYTF	TGCGCCAGCAGCCAAGATTCAGCAGGCTATGGCTACACCTTC
.	TRBV24-1	TRBJ2-2	.	CATSDPGTPNTGELFF	TGTGCCACCAGTGACCCCGGGACACCGAACACCGGGGAGCTGTTTTTT
.	TRBV6-5	TRBJ2-7	.	CASVWVERDHYEQYF	TGTGCCAGCGTGTGGGTGGAGAGGGATCACTACGAGCAGTACTTC
TRBD2	TRBV6-2/TRBV6-3	TRBJ2-1	.	CASSSPTSGSSHEQFF	TGTGCCAGCAGTTCCCCCACTAGCGGGAGCAGCCATGAGCAGTTCTTC
TRBD2	TRBV9	TRBJ2-3	.	CASSQLAGVADTQYF	TGTGCCAGCAGCCAACTAGCGGGAGTCGCAGATACGCAGTATTTT
TRBD2	TRBV19	TRBJ2-6	.	CATTLRGGSAGANVLTF	TGTGCCACCACCCTCCGGGGGGGGTCGGCTGGGGCCAACGTCCTGACTTTC
.	TRBV6-5	TRBJ2-3	.	CASSYSASTDTQYF	TGTGCCAGCAGTTACTCGGCCAGCACAGATACGCAGTATTTT
.	TRBV11-2	TRBJ2-4	.	CASSPRGNIQYF	TGTGCCAGCAGCCCCCGGGGAAACATTCAGTACTTC
.	TRBV7-9	TRBJ2-1	.	CASSLGSEGLAPYNEQFF	TGTGCCAGCAGCTTAGGGAGCGAGGGCCTAGCGCCGTACAATGAGCAGTTCTTC
.	TRBV5-4	TRBJ1-3	few	CASSSQGDTIYF	TGTGCCAGCAGCTCACAGGGAGACACCATATATTTT
.	TRBV5-1	TRBJ1-2	.	CASSPDLNYGYTF	TGCGCCAGCAGCCCCGATCTAAACTATGGCTACACCTTC
TRBD1	TRBV30	TRBJ1-3	.	CAWTLVGTGGGNSGNTIYF	TGTGCCTGGACCCTTGTCGGGACAGGGGGCGGAAACTCTGGAAACACCATATATTTT
.	TRBV6-5	TRBJ1-4	.	CASSLRGHGGEKLFF	TGTGCCAGCAGTTTAAGAGGGCACGGAGGGGAAAAACTGTTTTTT
.	TRBV5-1	TRBJ2-7	once	CASSGDTIRQYF	TGCGCCAGCAGCGGGGACACAATCAGGCAGTACTTC
.	TRBV3-1/TRBV3-2	TRBJ2-1	few	CASSQERNSGDNEQFF	TGTGCCAGCAGCCAAGAACGGAATAGCGGAGACAATGAGCAGTTCTTC